This TCR beta chain was recovered during a study of OX40 agonist ivuxolimab in advanced cancers. Study at large: Patients received intravenous ivuxolimab every 2 weeks at 0.01 to 10 mg/kg. People who had prior anti-PD-1, anti-PD-L1 or anti-CTLA-4 therapy could take part, and 35% to 50% had some. Study-level results: Among the nonresponders, some also had low normalized T-cell clonal expansion.

Repertoires were generated with immunoSEQ multiplex PCR, while TCRdb's copy carries only in-frame clones and drops some. The sample records about 82,000 clones, about 85% being singletons. As to this clone: Its matching antigen is unknown.

The TCR comes from an adult with an advanced solid tumor such as melanoma, head and neck, liver or kidney cancer. The specimen comprised CD4+ or CD8+ T cells sorted from blood, sampled in a trial of the OX40 agonist ivuxolimab.

CDR3 in amino acids: CASSLAGTRYNEQFF. The CDR3 DNA sequence: TGCGCCAGCAGCTTGGCCGGGACAAGATACAATGAGCAGTTCTTC. The rearrangement joins TRBV5-1 to TRBJ2-1; weak D call: TRBD1 (6 bases). V lost 0 bases and J lost 4, with 11 bases in between. Germline V gives CDR1 SGHRS, CDR2 YFSETQ. CDR3 length equals 15 residues.